Following are 29 T cell receptor beta chains from one sample sequenced in a study of blood T cell repertoires in COVID-19 (dated by TCRdb to the early 2020s). The library was generated by the immunoSEQ multiplex PCR assay. TCRdb holds this immuneACCESS table with in-frame rearrangements only. Some clones are missing; in checked studies, unresolved V genes explain under half, and the rest has no known cause. This sample lists about 170,000 clones; under 95% were detected once. The ten largest clonotypes hold roughly 5.3% of the sample. Sequencing was done on a sample of peripheral blood. The source is a man aged 18 to 35 with COVID-19, enrolled during active disease.

V is TRBV13 and J is TRBJ2-7; tentatively, D is TRBD1 (5 bases). This CDR3 region has 13 residues. Germline CDR1 and CDR2: PRHDT and FYEKMQ (reference sequence). V gave up 4 bases and J gave up 7 bases, with 14 bases separating them. The CDR3 protein is CASSSRVLREQYF. The CDR3 nucleotides are TGTGCCAGCAGCTCCAGGGTACTACGTGAGCAGTACTTC.

The CDR3 spells CAISGGGNTIYF. CDR3 coding DNA: TGTGCCATCAGTGGAGGGGGAAACACCATATATTTT. The rearrangement links TRBV10-3 to TRBJ1-3; unclear D gene. The CDR3 is made up of 12 amino acids. V lost 4 bases and J 4 bases, leaving 5 bases between the germline ends. Germline V lookup: CDR1 ENHRY, CDR2 SYGVKD.

The chain links TRBV10-2 to TRBJ1-1, with TRBD1 identical over 7 bases. This CDR3 contains 13 residues. Trimming cost V 5 bases and J 5 bases; bases outside gene matches: 5. Looked up from germline, CDR1 is WSHSY and CDR2 is SAAADI. CDR3 coding DNA: TGCGCCAGCAGTACAGGGGCGAGGACTGAAGCTTTCTTT. It codes for CASSTGARTEAFF.

V gene TRBV20-1 combines with J gene TRBJ2-7; the match to TRBD2 covers 7 bases. V lost 6 bases and J lost 1; bases outside the gene matches: 0. CDR1 and CDR2 (germline): DFQATT, SNEGSKA (reference sequence). This CDR3 has 11 amino acids. Here the CDR3 DNA reads TGCAGTGCGGGGGGGTCCTACGAGCAGTACTTC. Translating it yields CSAGGSYEQYF.

The count of this clone is one. This chain uses TRBV5-1 with TRBJ1-2, with D maybe TRBD1 (6 bases). Trimming took 3 bases from V and 3 from J, leaving 12 bases between them. The CDR3 has 14 amino acids. CDR1 is SGHRS and CDR2 is YFSETQ in the germline V gene. The CDR3 region is CASSSVSGDYGYTF. In nucleotides, the CDR3 is TGCGCCAGCAGCTCGGTGTCAGGGGACTATGGCTACACCTTC.

V is TRBV7-8 and J is TRBJ2-1, with 12 bases identical to TRBD2. Germline loops: CDR1 SGHVS, CDR2 FQNEAQ. The V and J ends lost 1 base and 6 bases, in that order; junction bases with no gene match: 1. The CDR3 length is 15 residues. CDR3 amino acids: CASSLETSGSNEQFF. The CDR3 DNA is TGTGCCAGCAGCTTAGAGACTAGCGGGAGCAATGAGCAGTTCTTC.

The gene calls are TRBV28 and TRBJ2-1; TRBD1 might be the D (6 bases). Germline V gene lookup returns CDR1 MDHEN and CDR2 SYDVKM. V lost 7 bases and J lost 3, with 10 bases in between. CDR3 size: 13 residues. This chain's CDR3 is CASIGQIYNEQFF. The DNA of the CDR3 is TGTGCCAGCATCGGACAGATCTACAATGAGCAGTTCTTC.

The CDR3 DNA sequence: TGTGCCAGCTCACCAGCGACTAGTTGGTTGGGAACCGGGGAGCTGTTTTTT. It encodes CASSPATSWLGTGELFF. The V and J genes are TRBV18 and TRBJ2-2; possibly TRBD2 for D (6 bases). Between the trimmed V and J ends, which lost 2 bases and 5 bases, there was a span of 18 bases. The germline gives CDR1 KGHSH, CDR2 LQKENI. CDR3 length: 17 amino acids.

The chain recombines TRBV18 with TRBJ1-2, with D uncertain. Per the germline V gene, CDR1 is KGHSH and CDR2 is LQKENI. V was pared by 5 bases and J by 0 bases, with 7 bases between. This CDR3 is 13 amino acids long. The CDR3 region has the DNA TGTGCCAGCTCAGACTTTACTAACTATGGCTACACCTTC. The encoded protein is CASSDFTNYGYTF.

This chain connects TRBV7-2 to TRBJ2-3, with D perhaps matching TRBD1 (5 bases). The germline V and J ends were trimmed by 5 bases and 0 bases, with 9 bases remaining between them. Looked up from germline, CDR1 is SGHTA and CDR2 is FQGNSA. The CDR3 is made up of 14 amino acids. CDR3 bases: TGTGCCAGCAGCGGACAACCTAGCACAGATACGCAGTATTTT. It is translated as CASSGQPSTDTQYF.

The chain is built from TRBV6-4 and TRBJ1-3; D remains ambiguous. This CDR3 comprises 13 residues. The germline CDR1 and CDR2 sequences are MRHNA and SNTAGT. V was cut by 2 bases and J by 5 bases, with 7 bases left in between. The chain's CDR3 is CASSDTVRNTIYF. The CDR3 DNA is TGTGCCAGCAGTGACACAGTTAGAAACACCATATATTTT.

The CDR3 region has the DNA TGTGCCAGCAGCCTTACGGACAGACCCAGCTACGAGCAGTACTTC. This sequence encodes CASSLTDRPSYEQYF. This chain uses TRBV28 with TRBJ2-7; possible D gene TRBD1, 6 bases. The V gene lost 6 bases and the J gene lost 3 bases, with 18 bases spanning the gap. The CDR3 loop spans 15 amino acids. The V gene's germline CDR1 is MDHEN and CDR2 SYDVKM. The full variable domain, completed using reference TRBV28 and TRBJ2-7, is DVKVTQSSRYLVKRTGEKVFLECVQDMDHENMFWYRQDPGLGLRLIYFSYDVKMKEKGDIPEGYSVSREKKERFSLILESASTNQTSMYLCASSLTDRPSYEQYFGPGTRLTVT.

The V gene is TRBV23-1, the J gene TRBJ1-5; D not certain. TRBV23-1 is an ORF; its function is uncertain. The length of the CDR3 is 13 residues. Trimming cost V 4 bases and J 1 base, with 5 bases left between them. CDR3 sequence reads: CASSRPSNQPQHF. CDR3 sequence (DNA): TGCGCCAGCAGTCGTCCAAGCAATCAGCCCCAGCATTTT.

To note about this clone: Other DNA sequences from this sample encode an identical CDR3 as well. The chain recombines TRBV4-3 with TRBJ2-7; D may be TRBD2 (6 bases). The V gene's germline CDR1 is LGHNA and CDR2 YSLEER. This CDR3 has 15 residues. V lost 0 bases and J lost 4, with 13 bases in between. This chain's CDR3 is CASSQEAGSPYEQYF. The CDR3 DNA follows: TGCGCCAGCAGCCAAGAGGCGGGGTCCCCATACGAGCAGTACTTC.

The sample holds one count of this clone. This sequence joins TRBV7-8 and TRBJ2-4; 15 bases map to TRBD2. The CDR3 loop spans 18 amino acids. Germline V gene data show CDR1 as SGHVS and CDR2 as FQNEAQ. Germline trimming cut 1 base from V and 9 bases from J; bases unmatched to any gene: 10. CDR3: CASSLGTSGRAEVGIQYF. The CDR3 coding sequence is TGTGCCAGCAGCTTAGGGACTAGCGGGAGGGCCGAGGTAGGCATTCAGTACTTC.

V usage is TRBV19 and J usage is TRBJ2-5, with a weak D call TRBD2 (5 bases). Per the germline V gene, CDR1 is LNHDA and CDR2 is SQIVND (reference sequence). V was shortened by 2 bases and J by 5 bases, with 12 bases between the two germline ends. The length of the CDR3 is 14 residues. CDR3 protein: CASSIFPGGETQYF. The CDR3 DNA reads TGTGCCAGTAGTATATTCCCAGGAGGCGAGACCCAGTACTTC.

The rearrangement links TRBV11-2 to TRBJ2-7; 9 nucleotides match TRBD2. Unmatched junction bases numbered 4, after V lost 3 bases and J lost 1 base. Looked up from germline, CDR1 is SGHAT and CDR2 is FQNNGV. The CDR3 sequence is 15 residues long. This CDR3 reads CASSFRAGGSYEQYF. The CDR3 region has the DNA TGTGCCAGCAGCTTTCGGGCGGGAGGGTCCTACGAGCAGTACTTC.

The chain links TRBV28 to TRBJ1-2; D uncertain. This CDR3 has 15 residues. Germline V gene data show CDR1 as MDHEN and CDR2 as SYDVKM. Between the trimmed V and J ends, which lost 5 bases and 0 bases, there was a span of 13 bases. CDR3 coding DNA: TGTGCCAGCAGTAACACACGACGGGCTAACTATGGCTACACCTTC. It yields the protein CASSNTRRANYGYTF.

The chain couples TRBV5-1 to TRBJ2-3; 14 nucleotides align to TRBD2. V lost 0 bases, J lost 0 bases, and 9 bases stayed unmatched. The CDR3 runs 20 residues. In germline, CDR1 is SGHRS, CDR2 YFSETQ. In DNA form, the CDR3 reads TGCGCCAGCAGCTTGGCGGGACTAGCGGGAGTCGGATCTAGCACAGATACGCAGTATTTT. Its translation is CASSLAGLAGVGSSTDTQYF.

The V gene is TRBV29-1, the J gene TRBJ1-2; D is ambiguous. CDR1 SQVTM and CDR2 ANQGSEA come from the germline V gene. The CDR3 spans 14 residues. V was shortened by 4 bases and J by 2 bases, with 14 bases between the two germline ends. The CDR3 spells CSVVGLYTNYGYTF. CDR3 DNA: TGCAGCGTTGTCGGTTTGTATACCAACTATGGCTACACCTTC.

CDR3 protein: CASSLAVASYEQYF. CDR3 sequence (DNA): TGTGCCAGCAGCTTGGCCGTGGCCTCCTACGAGCAGTACTTC. V usage is TRBV5-5 and J usage is TRBJ2-7, with D unclear. V gave up 0 bases and J gave up 0 bases, with 7 bases separating them. This CDR3 is built from 14 residues. Germline CDR1 and CDR2: SGHKS and YYEKEE (reference sequence).

The chain recombines TRBV5-6 with TRBJ2-7; D may be TRBD1 (6 bases). The CDR3 runs to 13 residues. CDR1 SGHDT and CDR2 YYEEEE come from the germline V gene. Trimming pared 4 bases from V and 6 bases from J, leaving 14 bases between. The CDR3 sequence: CASSPYQGREQYF. DNA for the CDR3: TGTGCCAGCAGCCCCTACCAGGGGCGCGAGCAGTACTTC.

J is TRBJ1-2 and V is TRBV5-1; D may be TRBD1 (6 bases). The germline V and J ends were trimmed by 3 bases and 8 bases, with 20 bases remaining between them. Germline V gives CDR1 SGHRS, CDR2 YFSETQ. The CDR3 spans 15 residues. In DNA, the CDR3 is TGCGCCAGCAGCTGGGGGCCGAAGGGGACGGAGGGCTACACCTTC. Encoded protein: CASSWGPKGTEGYTF.

CDR3 nucleotide sequence: TGTGCCAGCAGCTTATCTCGGCAGGGAAACTATGGCTACACCTTC. Translated, it gives CASSLSRQGNYGYTF. The V and J genes are TRBV7-9 and TRBJ1-2; D is possibly TRBD1 (5 bases). CDR1 is SEHNR and CDR2 is FQNEAQ in the germline V gene (reference sequence). Deletions cut 2 bases from V and 2 bases from J, with 12 bases between. The CDR3 is 15 residues long.

The chain employs TRBV19 and TRBJ1-1; 12 bases align to TRBD1. From germline, CDR1 is LNHDA and CDR2 SQIVND (reference sequence). The CDR3 consists of 18 residues. V was pared by 4 bases and J by 0 bases, with 9 bases of the junction left unmatched. This chain's CDR3 is CASSTGTGGLLMNTEAFF. CDR3 DNA sequence: TGTGCCAGTAGTACCGGGACAGGGGGCCTCCTTATGAACACTGAAGCTTTCTTT.

For this clone: Other nucleotide sequences from this sample produce the same CDR3. The chain links TRBV5-4 to TRBJ2-3, with 9 bases that match TRBD1. The CDR3 has 15 residues. Trimming took 0 bases from V and 3 from J; bases not matched to a gene: 2. CDR1 and CDR2 (germline): SGHNT, YYREEE (reference sequence). The CDR3 DNA sequence: TGTGCCAGCAGCTTGGACAGGGGGCTGACAGATACGCAGTATTTT. The encoded protein is CASSLDRGLTDTQYF.

The chain employs TRBV7-9 and TRBJ1-1; 7 positions match TRBD1. There are 14 residues in the CDR3. J lost 1 base, V lost 5 bases, and 4 bases had no gene match. The germline V gene encodes CDR1 SEHNR and CDR2 FQNEAQ (reference sequence). CDR3: CASSRRQGNTEAFF. CDR3 sequence (DNA): TGTGCCAGCAGCAGGAGACAGGGGAACACTGAAGCTTTCTTT.

V and J are TRBV4-2 and TRBJ2-2, with D maybe TRBD2 (5 bases). Germline assignment: CDR1 LGHNA and CDR2 YNFKEQ. Trimming shortened V by 4 bases and J by 2 bases, and 20 bases separated the two germline ends. CDR3 length: 18 residues. The CDR3 loop is CASSPTWVRAINTGELFF. CDR3 DNA: TGTGCCAGCAGCCCGACGTGGGTGCGGGCTATAAACACCGGGGAGCTGTTTTTT.

The CDR3 coding sequence is TGTGCCAGCTGTCACTGGGGCCAAACCTACGAGCAGTACTTC. Residues: CASCHWGQTYEQYF. The chain couples TRBV6-5 to TRBJ2-7; TRBD1 is a possible D gene (5 bases). The V and J ends lost 8 bases and 2 bases respectively, with 16 bases between them. The CDR3 consists of 14 residues. Germline V CDR1 and CDR2: MNHEY, SVGAGI.